This TCR beta chain was found in a study of blood T cells in healthy people across ages (dated by TCRdb to between 2015 and 2016). Some background on the complete study: Template switching captured roughly one uniquely barcoded TCR beta cDNA molecule per two T cells in model experiments. Using deep sequencing normalized with unique cDNA molecular identifiers, the study measured how TCR beta repertoire diversity changes with age. Four age groups were formed from the donors: young (average 16 years), middle-aged (around 37), aged (about 62) and long-lived (82). Donors of different ages were randomly distributed across sequencing lanes to avoid experimental bias. Using the same blood draw, the study looked at two additional independent replicas of 1 million unique cDNA reads for two donors, one aged 18 to 29 and the other aged 80 or older.

Libraries came from 5' RACE. This sample was sequenced with an Illumina HiSeq 2500. A second PCR of roughly 6 to 11 cycles was run with a J-beta primer mix and a sample-barcoded 5' primer. A template-switch 5' adaptor carrying 12 random nucleotides introduced a unique molecular identifier onto each TCR beta cDNA molecule. Each sample yielded at least 2.5 million CDR3-containing paired-end reads. First-strand cDNA synthesis was performed from all RNA using the Mint cDNA synthesis kit, with priming by a TRBC-specific oligonucleotide. All cDNA was treated with uracil-DNA glycosylase and then went through a first 18-cycle PCR with the universal primers M1SS and BC2_uni_R. As for the original processing: For normalization, 1 million high-quality reads, each with a distinct molecular identifier, were randomly selected from each sample. Reads sharing molecular identifiers were discarded rather than binned into consensus sequences. MiTCR, run with a Q25 quality threshold and the strictest error-elimination algorithm, handled CDR3 identification, clonotype clustering and error correction. A nonparametric unseen species model with Euler transformation was used to estimate a lower bound on total TCR beta diversity. The public reads were quality trimmed at Q25 with fastp and then assembled into clones with MiXCR by TCRdb, keeping productive beta chains. Records with the same CDR3 protein are collapsed into one entry carrying the most frequent genes and DNA. TCRdb, not the original authors, processed these V and J calls. Within this sample are 790,000 or so distinct CDR3 sequences, with 56% of them counted one time only. Clones ranked in the top ten supply around 25% of the sample.

Results and caveats for the whole study, not just this receptor: Conclusive comparison of naive and antigen-experienced compartments was prevented by the profiling of bulk unsorted PBMCs. Estimates of total diversity from one million sequenced T cells were regarded as lower bounds and underestimates. Because donor CMV infection status was unknown, age-related changes in expanded clonotypes were potentially confounded. Compared with the aged group, more naive CD4+ T cells, fewer expanded clones and increased TCR diversity were shown by the long-lived group, suggesting age selection. Observed TCR beta diversity per million T cells fell roughly linearly with age, and a significant reduction was already apparent by age around 40. There was a strong correlation between observed TCR beta diversity and the percentage of naive T cells measured by flow cytometry.

This clonotype was observed a few times. Its binding antigen is unknown. Per-base quality was not reported, and no clone a single base away is much larger than it. The donors were 40 or so Caucasian individuals from Russia, aged about 6 to 100 years, who were systemically healthy. Each donor gave 9 to 10 milliliters of peripheral blood, collected into EDTA-treated Vacutainer tubes. Ficoll-Paque density-gradient centrifugation was used to isolate PBMCs, with at least 6.5 million per sample. Total RNA was extracted from PBMCs with Trizol reagent, with at least 5 micrograms obtained per sample. Naive CD45RAhigh/CD27high T cell percentages were measured by flow cytometry on a PBMC aliquot from every donor. The CDR3, from cysteine to phenylalanine, totals 12 residues. Of the read, only the CDR3 DNA is kept; its 36 bases are in frame from base 1. CDR1 SQVTM and CDR2 ANQGSEA are derived from the germline V gene. Clipping removes 6 bases from V and 6 bases from J, with 6 as the unmatched junction base count.

Sequenced sample: blood. The V and J genes are TRBV29-1 and TRBJ2-3; 7 central nucleotides agree with TRBD1. The TCR was taken from a middle-aged man in good health. The sequenced DNA is TGCAGCGTCCTCACACAGGGGGATACGCAGTATTTT. It translates to CSVLTQGDTQYF.